These 8 T cell receptor beta chains came from one sample sequenced in a study of cytomegalovirus exposure and HLA in healthy donors. A multiplex PCR was run with 60 Vbeta primers and 13 Jbeta primers. Here immunoSEQ multiplex PCR was the method, and the copy in TCRdb shows in-frame clones only, minus some. The sample comprises more than 90,000 clones, about two thirds of which are singletons, and more than 2.5% rests with the top ten. Sequenced material: PBMCs. The receptors stem from a man aged 50-59 years in good health and CMV-seronegative.

The chain links TRBV5-1 to TRBJ2-5; a weak D match, TRBD1 (5 bases). From germline, CDR1 is SGHRS and CDR2 YFSETQ. Trimming took off 0 bases at V and 5 bases at J, with 23 bases between the two ends. The CDR3 consists of 18 residues. Here the CDR3 reads CASSLGPQGLGYAETQYF. The CDR3 nucleotides read TGCGCCAGCAGCTTGGGGCCCCAGGGTCTCGGATACGCGGAGACCCAGTACTTC.

This clone was seen just once. The chain is built from TRBV11-3 and TRBJ2-7; 10 positions agree with TRBD2. This CDR3 spans 15 amino acids. Losses at the gene ends were 3 bases for V and 2 bases for J; bases not matched to a gene: 4. Germline V gene lookup returns CDR1 SGHNT and CDR2 YENEEA. For the CDR3, the DNA is TGTGCCAGCAGCTTGTCTAGCGGGGGTCCCTACGAGCAGTACTTC. Protein product: CASSLSSGGPYEQYF.

The CDR3 protein is CSVAGTDTQYF. The CDR3 bases are TGCAGCGTTGCAGGTACAGATACGCAGTATTTT. The rearrangement uses TRBV29-1 and TRBJ2-3; D is unclear. This CDR3 is built from 11 residues. Trimming removed 4 bases at V and 3 bases at J, with 5 bases between. The germline V gene has CDR1 SQVTM and CDR2 ANQGSEA.

This clone was recorded a few times. V is TRBV21-1 and J is TRBJ1-4; the D segment call TRBD1 is taken from the table without a DNA check. TRBV21-1 is flagged as a pseudogene. This CDR3 has 17 amino acids. CDR3 amino acids: CASSNEIGTGVLEKLFF. CDR3 nucleotide sequence: TGTGCCAGCAGCAATGAAATAGGGACAGGGGTCTTGGAAAAACTGTTTTTT.

This clone appeared a few times. V is TRBV11-2 and J is TRBJ1-4; 8 bases align to TRBD1. J gave up 12 bases and V 5 bases, and 5 bases lay outside the gene matches. The CDR3 loop spans 12 amino acids. Germline V gene sequence: CDR1 SGHAT, CDR2 FQNNGV. Here the CDR3 reads CASSRQGMELFF. The CDR3 DNA sequence: TGTGCCAGCAGCCGACAGGGGATGGAACTGTTTTTT. The whole variable domain, filled in from reference TRBV11-2 and TRBJ1-4, reads EAGVAQSPRYKIIEKRQSVAFWCNPISGHATLYWYQQILGQGPKLLIQFQNNGVVDDSQLPKDRFSAERLKGVDSTLKIQPAKLEDSAVYLCASSRQGMELFFGSGTQLSVL.

On this clone: One junction end does not reproduce the germline sequence, and a read error may be involved. The genes are TRBV7-7 and TRBJ2-7; TRBD2 agrees at 7 bases. The CDR3 extends over 14 amino acids. Germline V gene data show CDR1 as SSHAT and CDR2 as FNYEAQ (reference sequence). CDR3 DNA sequence: TGTGCTAGCAGCTTAAGGGGAGGGTCCTACGAGCAGTACTTC. It codes for CASSLRGGSYEQYF.

This clone was counted only a few times. This sequence joins TRBV28 and TRBJ1-3; no definite D call. CDR3 length: 16 residues. CDR1 is MDHEN, CDR2 SYDVKM, per germline. Trimming pared 6 bases from V and 0 bases from J, leaving 15 bases between. The CDR3 nucleotides are TGTGCCAGCAGCTCCGAGGGCCTCCGCTCTGGAAACACCATATATTTT. Residues: CASSSEGLRSGNTIYF.

This sequence joins TRBV19 and TRBJ2-7; 7 nucleotides align to TRBD1. The trim removed 6 bases at V and 1 base at J, leaving 6 bases unmatched. From germline, CDR1 is LNHDA and CDR2 SQIVND (reference sequence). The CDR3 runs 14 residues. The CDR3 here is CASRETGSSYEQYV. DNA for the CDR3: TGTGCCAGTAGAGAGACAGGGAGTTCCTACGAGCAGTACGTC.